These 16 T cell receptor beta chains were all obtained from the same sample, sequenced in a study of cytomegalovirus exposure and HLA in healthy donors. The PCR ran on 60 Vbeta and 13 Jbeta primers. Clones were sequenced by immunoSEQ multiplex PCR, and TCRdb holds only the in-frame ones, with some missing. The sample lists hundreds of thousands of clones; 72% were seen once. Sequenced: PBMCs. These receptors all come from a female donor in good health and CMV-seronegative.

The gene calls are TRBV5-4 and TRBJ2-3; TRBD1 aligns across 8 bases. Germline V gene data show CDR1 as SGHNT and CDR2 as YYREEE (reference sequence). Trimming took 2 bases from V and 2 from J; bases not matched to a gene: 10. This CDR3 is built from 17 residues. The CDR3 DNA reads TGTGCCAGCAGCTTTGGGAATGTCAGGGGGCCCACAGATACGCAGTATTTT. It encodes CASSFGNVRGPTDTQYF.

This chain connects TRBV9 to TRBJ2-3; D is possibly TRBD2 (6 bases). Trimming stripped 0 bases from V and 2 bases from J, with 13 bases between. CDR1 is SGDLS, CDR2 YYNGEE, per germline. This CDR3 has 16 residues. The CDR3 sequence is CASSVGGLAPTDTQYF. CDR3 nucleotide sequence: TGTGCCAGCAGCGTAGGAGGTCTAGCGCCCACAGATACGCAGTATTTT.

The V gene is TRBV29-1, the J gene TRBJ1-1; TRBD1 aligns across 12 bases. The CDR3 totals 13 residues. Per germline, CDR1 SQVTM and CDR2 ANQGSEA. V dropped 6 bases and J dropped 1; count of bases not matched to a gene: 0. CDR3 sequence: CSVGQGANTEAFF. CDR3 bases: TGCAGCGTGGGACAGGGGGCGAACACTGAAGCTTTCTTT. The full variable domain, with the rest looked up from reference TRBV29-1 and TRBJ1-1, is SAVISQKPSRDICQRGTSLTIQCQVDSQVTMMFWYRQQPGQSLTLIATANQGSEATYESGFVIDKFPISRPNLTFSTLTVSNMSPEDSSIYLCSVGQGANTEAFFGQGTRLTVV.

The chain is built from TRBV4-2 and TRBJ2-3; D perhaps matches TRBD2 (6 bases). This CDR3 is built from 16 residues. From germline, CDR1 is LGHNA and CDR2 YNFKEQ. The V and J ends lost 0 bases and 6 bases respectively, with 16 bases between them. CDR3 DNA: TGTGCCAGCAGCCAAGATCCGGGTTCGGGGGAGGATACGCAGTATTTT. The encoded protein is CASSQDPGSGEDTQYF.

V gene TRBV5-1 combines with J gene TRBJ2-5; 7 nucleotides line up with TRBD1. The J segment lost 4 bases and the V segment lost 3 bases, leaving 0 bases of the junction unmatched. Germline CDR1 is SGHRS and CDR2 is YFSETQ. The CDR3 is 12 residues long. The CDR3: CASSSGGETQYF. The CDR3 DNA reads as TGCGCCAGCAGCTCAGGGGGAGAGACCCAGTACTTC. Full variable domain (rest looked up from reference TRBV5-1 and TRBJ2-5): KAGVTQTPRYLIKTRGQQVTLSCSPISGHRSVSWYQQTPGQGLQFLFEYFSETQRNKGNFPGRFSGRQFSNSRSEMNVSTLELGDSALYLCASSSGGETQYFGPGTRLLVL.

This rearrangement joins TRBV28 to TRBJ2-7; TRBD1 aligns across 7 bases. Trimming cost V 6 bases and J 3 bases; bases outside gene matches: 8. CDR1 and CDR2 (germline): MDHEN, SYDVKM. CDR3 size: 14 residues. CDR3 amino acids: CASRRQGWGYEQYF. The CDR3 DNA follows: TGTGCCAGCAGGCGACAGGGATGGGGCTACGAGCAGTACTTC.

The gene calls are TRBV18 and TRBJ1-3, with D tentatively TRBD1 (5 bases). CDR3 length: 15 amino acids. V was clipped by 2 bases and J by 2 bases, with 10 bases between them. Germline V CDR1 and CDR2: KGHSH, LQKENI. CDR3 region: CASSPVEGAGNTIYF. As DNA, the CDR3 is TGTGCCAGCTCACCAGTAGAAGGGGCTGGAAACACCATATATTTT.

The CDR3 sequence is CASSEGLAGTDTQYF. The CDR3 nucleotides are TGTGCCAGCAGCGAGGGACTAGCGGGGACAGATACGCAGTATTTT. The chain employs TRBV9 and TRBJ2-3, with 13 bases aligning to TRBD2. From germline, CDR1 is SGDLS and CDR2 YYNGEE. After removal of 3 bases from V and 3 bases from J, the junction contained 1 base not matched to a gene. This CDR3 comprises 15 residues. The full variable domain, with the rest looked up from reference TRBV9 and TRBJ2-3, is DSGVTQTPKHLITATGQRVTLRCSPRSGDLSVYWYQQSLDQGLQFLIQYYNGEERAKGNILERFSAQQFPDLHSELNLSSLELGDSALYFCASSEGLAGTDTQYFGPGTRLTVL.

The chain links TRBV7-9 to TRBJ1-2, with 9 bases lining up with TRBD1. CDR3 length equals 18 residues. Germline CDR1 reads SEHNR; CDR2 reads FQNEAQ (reference sequence). V lost 0 bases to trimming and J lost 2 bases; unmatched junction nucleotides: 10. The CDR3 DNA reads TGTGCCAGCAGCTTAGCTAGTGGAACGGGACAGGGCAACTATGGCTACACCTTC. The encoded protein is CASSLASGTGQGNYGYTF. Filled out from reference TRBV7-9 and TRBJ1-2, the complete variable domain reads DTGVSQNPRHKITKRGQNVTFRCDPISEHNRLYWYRQTLGQGPEFLTYFQNEAQLEKSRLLSDRFSAERPKGSFSTLEIQRTEQGDSAMYLCASSLASGTGQGNYGYTFGSGTRLTVV.

The gene calls are TRBV28 and TRBJ2-5; possible D gene TRBD2, 5 bases. Germline lookup yields CDR1 MDHEN and CDR2 SYDVKM. With 3 bases removed from V and 1 base from J, the gap between germline ends came to 15 bases. The CDR3 spans 16 residues. CDR3: CASSLAGHKLQETQYF. Here the CDR3 DNA reads TGTGCCAGCAGTTTGGCGGGTCACAAACTCCAAGAGACCCAGTACTTC.

The chain has TRBV4-2 and TRBJ1-2; D possibly corresponds to TRBD1 (6 bases). The ends were cut back, 1 base at V and 4 bases at J, with 10 bases in the middle. This CDR3 has 14 residues. Germline V gives CDR1 LGHNA, CDR2 YNFKEQ. The CDR3 nucleotides read TGTGCCAGCAGCCAAGGTGACAGGAGCTATGGCTACACCTTC. Its translation: CASSQGDRSYGYTF.

The sample holds one count of this clone. The CDR3, as DNA: TGTGCCAGCAGCCAGGGACACGAACAAGAGACCCAGTACTTC. Translating gives CASSQGHEQETQYF. The chain employs TRBV4-2 and TRBJ2-5; D possibly corresponds to TRBD1 (6 bases). V lost 3 bases and J 2 bases, leaving 10 bases between the germline ends. The germline V gene has CDR1 LGHNA and CDR2 YNFKEQ. This CDR3 is built from 14 residues.

The chain couples TRBV18 to TRBJ2-2, with D perhaps TRBD1 (7 bases). Trimming removed 0 bases from V and 2 bases from J, with 13 bases in between. Per germline, CDR1 KGHSH and CDR2 LQKENI. The CDR3 totals 17 residues. The CDR3 bases are TGTGCCAGCTCACCACCCGCGGGGACAGCTAACACCGGGGAGCTGTTTTTT. It yields the protein CASSPPAGTANTGELFF.

The chain has TRBV4-1 and TRBJ2-7, with 11 bases aligning to TRBD2. CDR1 MGHRA and CDR2 YSYEKL come from the germline V gene. V shed 1 base and J 5 bases; nucleotides not matched to a gene: 4. The CDR3 runs to 15 residues. CDR3 protein: CASSQGSSGRNEQYF. In DNA form, the CDR3 reads TGCGCCAGCAGCCAAGGCTCTAGCGGGAGGAACGAGCAGTACTTC.

The chain is built from TRBV7-9 and TRBJ2-5; D remains ambiguous. The CDR3 contains 16 residues. The germline CDR1 and CDR2 sequences are SEHNR and FQNEAQ (reference sequence). V was cut by 5 bases and J by 3 bases, with 19 bases left in between. The CDR3 is CASSLRHLLYEETQYF. CDR3 nucleotide sequence: TGTGCCAGCAGCCTCAGACACTTGCTTTATGAAGAGACCCAGTACTTC.

V is TRBV27 and J is TRBJ1-2; 7 bases are shared with TRBD1. The CDR3 covers 21 residues. Germline V CDR1 and CDR2: MNHEY, SMNVEV (reference sequence). With V trimmed by 6 bases and J by 0 bases, 25 bases remained unmatched. The CDR3 reads CASSPQGYGSQLTKPNYGYTF. The CDR3 DNA sequence: TGTGCCAGCAGCCCACAGGGGTATGGTAGTCAACTAACCAAGCCTAACTATGGCTACACCTTC.